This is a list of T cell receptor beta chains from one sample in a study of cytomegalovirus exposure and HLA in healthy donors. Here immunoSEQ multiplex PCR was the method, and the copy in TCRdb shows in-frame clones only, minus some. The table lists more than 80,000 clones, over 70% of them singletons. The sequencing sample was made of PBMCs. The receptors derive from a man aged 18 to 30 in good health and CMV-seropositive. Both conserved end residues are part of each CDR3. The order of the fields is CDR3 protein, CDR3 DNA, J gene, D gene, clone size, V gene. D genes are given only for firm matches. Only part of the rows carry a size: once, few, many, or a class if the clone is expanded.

cdr3_aa: CASSLYMNTEAFF
cdr3_nt: TGTGCCAGCAGCTTGTACATGAACACTGAAGCTTTCTTT
j_call: TRBJ1-1
d_call: .
clone_size: .
v_call: TRBV5-6

cdr3_aa: CASSIAGRGTYEQYF
cdr3_nt: TGTGCCAGCAGCATAGCAGGAAGGGGTACCTACGAGCAGTACTTC
j_call: TRBJ2-7
d_call: .
clone_size: .
v_call: TRBV7-9

cdr3_aa: CASSNGTVNEKLFF
cdr3_nt: TGTGCCAGCAGTAACGGGACAGTCAATGAAAAACTGTTTTTT
j_call: TRBJ1-4
d_call: TRBD1
clone_size: .
v_call: TRBV7-9

cdr3_aa: CASSTTGLAGNEQFF
cdr3_nt: TGTGCCAGCAGTACAACGGGACTAGCGGGGAATGAGCAGTTCTTC
j_call: TRBJ2-1
d_call: TRBD2
clone_size: few
v_call: TRBV6-6

cdr3_aa: CASSQGANEQFF
cdr3_nt: TGTGCCAGCAGTCAAGGGGCGAATGAGCAGTTCTTC
j_call: TRBJ2-1
d_call: .
clone_size: .
v_call: TRBV6-6

cdr3_aa: CASSFDFPSYNEQFF
cdr3_nt: TGCGCCAGCAGCTTCGACTTCCCCTCCTACAATGAGCAGTTCTTC
j_call: TRBJ2-1
d_call: .
clone_size: few
v_call: TRBV5-1

cdr3_aa: CASSPLLAGNEQYF
cdr3_nt: TGTGCCAGCTCACCACTTCTAGCGGGAAACGAGCAGTACTTC
j_call: TRBJ2-7
d_call: TRBD2
clone_size: .
v_call: TRBV18

cdr3_aa: CSVEEGGREETQYF
cdr3_nt: TGCAGCGTTGAAGAGGGTGGCAGGGAAGAGACCCAGTACTTC
j_call: TRBJ2-5
d_call: .
clone_size: few
v_call: TRBV29-1

cdr3_aa: CASSVGPNAGANVLTF
cdr3_nt: TGTGCCAGCAGCGTAGGGCCCAACGCTGGGGCCAACGTCCTGACTTTC
j_call: TRBJ2-6
d_call: .
clone_size: .
v_call: TRBV9

cdr3_aa: CASPGVTEAFF
cdr3_nt: TGTGCCAGCCCAGGGGTTACTGAAGCTTTCTTT
j_call: TRBJ1-1
d_call: .
clone_size: .
v_call: TRBV2

cdr3_aa: CASRRDRTHTGELFF
cdr3_nt: TGTGCCAGCAGACGGGACAGGACACACACCGGGGAGCTGTTTTTT
j_call: TRBJ2-2
d_call: TRBD1
clone_size: once
v_call: TRBV5-4

cdr3_aa: CASKSTPRWYEQYF
cdr3_nt: TGCGCCAGCAAATCGACACCCCGGTGGTACGAGCAGTACTTC
j_call: TRBJ2-7
d_call: .
clone_size: .
v_call: TRBV10-1

cdr3_aa: CASSYSSDEQFF
cdr3_nt: TGTGCCAGCAGTTACTCCAGCGATGAGCAGTTCTTC
j_call: TRBJ2-1
d_call: .
clone_size: .
v_call: TRBV6-5

cdr3_aa: CASSPLREQYF
cdr3_nt: TGTGCCAGCAGTCCCCTGAGGGAGCAGTACTTC
j_call: TRBJ2-7
d_call: .
clone_size: .
v_call: TRBV7-2

cdr3_aa: CASSLPRQSNQPQHF
cdr3_nt: TGTGCCAGCAGCTTACCCCGACAGAGCAATCAGCCCCAGCATTTT
j_call: TRBJ1-5
d_call: .
clone_size: .
v_call: TRBV7-3

cdr3_aa: CSVHMAGEYGQYF
cdr3_nt: TGCAGCGTCCATATGGCGGGGGAATACGGGCAGTACTTC
j_call: TRBJ2-7
d_call: TRBD2
clone_size: .
v_call: TRBV29-1

cdr3_aa: CASSKGLAGVADQETQYF
cdr3_nt: TGTGCCAGCAGCAAGGGACTAGCGGGAGTCGCCGACCAAGAGACCCAGTACTTC
j_call: TRBJ2-5
d_call: TRBD2
clone_size: few
v_call: TRBV7-9

cdr3_aa: CASSLISTYEQYF
cdr3_nt: TGTGCCAGCAGCTTAATTAGCACCTACGAGCAGTACTTC
j_call: TRBJ2-7
d_call: .
clone_size: .
v_call: TRBV7-2

cdr3_aa: CASSFWPNTEAFF
cdr3_nt: TGTGCCAGCAGTTTTTGGCCGAACACTGAAGCTTTCTTT
j_call: TRBJ1-1
d_call: .
clone_size: .
v_call: TRBV27

cdr3_aa: CASSPTGSADTQYF
cdr3_nt: TGTGCCAGCTCACCGACAGGGAGCGCAGATACGCAGTATTTT
j_call: TRBJ2-3
d_call: TRBD1
clone_size: .
v_call: TRBV18

cdr3_aa: CASSDSGLNYEQYF
cdr3_nt: TGTGCCAGCAGTGATTCTGGACTCAACTACGAGCAGTACTTC
j_call: TRBJ2-7
d_call: .
clone_size: .
v_call: TRBV25-1

cdr3_aa: CASSSTSGNYNEQFF
cdr3_nt: TGTGCCAGCAGCTCGACTAGCGGGAATTACAATGAGCAGTTCTTC
j_call: TRBJ2-1
d_call: TRBD2
clone_size: .
v_call: TRBV7-2

cdr3_aa: CASSPGQTDGYTF
cdr3_nt: TGCGCCAGCAGCCCGGGACAGACGGATGGCTACACCTTC
j_call: TRBJ1-2
d_call: TRBD1
clone_size: .
v_call: TRBV10-2

cdr3_aa: CASGRTATNEKLFF
cdr3_nt: TGCGCCAGCGGCCGGACTGCAACTAATGAAAAACTGTTTTTT
j_call: TRBJ1-4
d_call: .
clone_size: .
v_call: TRBV10-2

cdr3_aa: CASSDLPGGRIGELFF
cdr3_nt: TGTGCCAGCAGTGACCTCCCCGGCGGGAGAATCGGGGAGCTGTTTTTT
j_call: TRBJ2-2
d_call: TRBD2
clone_size: .
v_call: TRBV6-4

cdr3_aa: CASRPPWAGMNYGYTF
cdr3_nt: TGTGCCAGTAGGCCTCCTTGGGCCGGGATGAACTATGGCTACACCTTC
j_call: TRBJ1-2
d_call: .
clone_size: .
v_call: TRBV19

cdr3_aa: CASSRLAGVNEQFF
cdr3_nt: TGTGCCAGCAGTAGACTAGCGGGAGTAAATGAGCAGTTCTTC
j_call: TRBJ2-1
d_call: TRBD2
clone_size: .
v_call: TRBV28

cdr3_aa: CASSLKRQGANTEAFF
cdr3_nt: TGTGCCAGCAGCTTAAAGAGACAGGGAGCGAACACTGAAGCTTTCTTT
j_call: TRBJ1-1
d_call: TRBD1
clone_size: .
v_call: TRBV7-8